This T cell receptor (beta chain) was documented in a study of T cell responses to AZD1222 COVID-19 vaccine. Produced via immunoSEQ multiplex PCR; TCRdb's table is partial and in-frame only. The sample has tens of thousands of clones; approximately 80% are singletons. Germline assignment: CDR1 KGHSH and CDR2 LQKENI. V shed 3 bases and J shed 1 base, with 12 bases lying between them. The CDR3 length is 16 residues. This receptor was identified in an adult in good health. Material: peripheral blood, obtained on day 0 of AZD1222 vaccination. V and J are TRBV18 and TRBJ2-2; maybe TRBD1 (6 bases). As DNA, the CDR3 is TGTGCCAGCTCACCGTTAGGGGGACAGAACACCGGGGAGCTGTTTTTT. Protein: CASSPLGGQNTGELFF.